This T cell receptor beta chain was obtained from a study of T-cell reconstitution after alpha-beta-depleted transplantation in children (dated by TCRdb to about 2016). Regarding the complete study: The study quantitatively tracked T-cell immune reconstitution after TCRalphabeta/CD19-depleted allogeneic hematopoietic cell transplantation in children using TCR repertoire profiling.

The library was produced with PCR. The sequencer was an Illumina HiSeq 2500. To normalize quantification of the TCRbeta repertoire, the TCR libraries were built with molecular barcoding that relied on unique molecular identifiers. The raw public reads went through TCRdb reprocessing: fastp at Q25, MiXCR clone calling, in-frame beta chains kept. Every CDR3 protein is listed once, alongside the most common genes and DNA of its rows. This sample comprises 450,000 to 500,000 distinct CDR3 sequences, 12% of them detected only once. The ten largest clonotypes hold under 7% of the sample. A note on this clonotype: What antigen it recognizes has not been identified. Base qualities are missing; no much larger clone stands one base away.

The CDR3, cysteine through phenylalanine, is 15 amino acids long. Solely the CDR3 DNA is kept, with 45 bases framed from the first base. For CDR1 and CDR2, the germline V gene lists SGHRS and YFSETQ. V loses 2 bases at its end and J loses 0 bases; junction bases beyond the gene matches: 1. This chain joins TRBV5-1 to TRBJ2-2; 7 bases in the junction line up with TRBD2. The sample in question was PBMCs from the stem cell graft donor, obtained from the stem cell graft. The TCR sequence derives from a human donor who donated a stem cell graft to a child with combined immunodeficiency. CDR3 protein: CASSFSGPNTGELFF. The nucleotide sequence is TGCGCCAGCAGCTTTAGCGGGCCGAACACCGGGGAGCTGTTTTTT. Outside the CDR3, residues come from the reference TRBV5-1 and TRBJ2-2 proteins, so the full variable domain is: KAGVTQTPRYLIKTRGQQVTLSCSPISGHRSVSWYQQTPGQGLQFLFEYFSETQRNKGNFPGRFSGRQFSNSRSEMNVSTLELGDSALYLCASSFSGPNTGELFFGEGSRLTVL.